This TCR beta chain is from a study of a mutant IDH1 vaccine in newly diagnosed glioma (dated by TCRdb to the early 2020s). A note on the overall study: Patients received eight vaccinations in weeks 1, 3, 5, 7, 11, 15, 19 and 23, corresponding to visits V03 through V10. Vaccination began 4-6 weeks after radiotherapy alone, or alongside temozolomide cycles in the chemotherapy-containing groups. Of the 25 to 40 patients who were treated, about 62% were male and roughly 38% were female, and the mean age was about 40 years. Before enrollment, patients had received standard therapy of radiotherapy alone, temozolomide alone, or radiochemotherapy with temozolomide; most received the combination. Six visits were used for peripheral blood collection: V03 (baseline), V05, V07, V10, V12 and V13. For exploratory analyses, longitudinal TCRB deep sequencing was carried out in about 26 treated patients wherever samples were available. Results the study describes overall, beyond this receptor: Changes in the top peripheral T cell clonotypes picked up by TCRB sequencing did not appear to be linked to pseudoprogression. Across multiple MHC alleles, vaccine-induced immune responses were seen in 93.3% of patients. Selection of PBMC samples for TCRB deep sequencing was based on availability. The authors stated that sample limitations prevented analyses of patient blood samples from being reproduced.

The germline V end is reduced by 2 bases and the J end by 0 bases; junction bases left unmatched: 4. There are 15 amino acids in the CDR3, from cysteine to phenylalanine inclusive. The sequence is cut down to CDR3 DNA, 45 bases in frame from base 1. As encoded in the germline V gene (reference sequence), CDR1 is MNHEY while CDR2 is SMNVEV. This specimen's time point label, per the study, means: week 11, during vaccination. Each vaccine dose was 300 ug of a 20-mer mutant IDH1 peptide in Montanide, given subcutaneously with topical imiquimod. Donors had newly diagnosed WHO grade 3 or 4 IDH1-mutant astrocytomas with loss of nuclear ATRX. The samples were drawn from NOA16, a multicentre, single-arm, open-label phase I trial in Germany that tested a mutant IDH1 peptide vaccine in humans for the first time. The DNeasy Blood and Tissue Kit was used to extract genomic DNA from EDTA blood for TCRB sequencing.

Library preparation was by the immunoSEQ multiplex PCR assay. Rearranged TCR beta chain sequences were amplified using the hsTCRB Kit according to the manufacturer's protocol. An Illumina MiSeq was used to sequence the TCRB libraries. The study's own analysis went as follows. The proprietary platform of the kit vendor was used for demultiplexing, trimming and gene mapping. The immuneACCESS repertoire file appears here via TCRdb, limited to in-frame rearrangements. These files lack a portion of the clones; in checked studies, under half of the deficit traces to unresolved V genes, and the cause of the others is not known. The V and J calls and clone size are taken from that table; D and trimming were inferred from the DNA. The sample contains some 120,000 clones, around three quarters of them found a single time. About 5.5% of the sample belongs to the ten largest clones. Points on this clone: No cognate antigen has been identified for it. Base qualities are not at hand, and no much larger clone is one base apart.

Specimen: PBMCs, collected from a glioma patient whose treatment included an IDH1 peptide vaccine. The receptor was isolated from a man in his forties with glioma. Recombination linked TRBV27 to TRBJ2-7; 7 nucleotides in the junction match TRBD2. The nucleotide sequence is given as TGTGCCAGCAGTTTAGCTAGCGGAAGCTCCTACGAGCAGTACTTC. This is translated as CASSLASGSSYEQYF.